This T cell receptor (beta chain) was identified during a study of CD4 T cells in relation to SARS-CoV-2 and coronaviruses. Data came from immunoSEQ multiplex PCR; TCRdb stores just in-frame clones and leaves some out. This sample has approximately 40,000 clones, with just over 75% found just once. Cryopreserved PBMCs were CD4-enriched, then split into naive and memory cells. Naive or memory CD4+ cells were cultured 1:1 with T cell-depleted PBMCs plus CEF. Points on this clone: Its cognate antigen is unknown.

From germline, CDR1 is SGHKS and CDR2 YYEKEE (reference sequence). The CDR3 extends over 15 amino acids. V was trimmed by 0 bases and J by 6 bases, leaving 14 bases between them. The TCR comes from an adult with COVID-19. Sequences were obtained from memory CD4+ T cells from PBMCs, cultured in vitro. The chain uses TRBV5-5 and TRBJ2-3, with a weak D call TRBD2 (6 bases). In nucleotides, the CDR3 is TGTGCCAGCAGCTTGGTGGCGGGGTACAGCGATACGCAGTATTTT. Translation gives CASSLVAGYSDTQYF.